This TCR beta chain was profiled in a study of shared clonotypes between healthy human individuals (dated by TCRdb to 2018 to 2020). With regard to the full study: The cohort comprised two women and a few men aged 18 to 49 years. Per donor, leukapheresis produced somewhere between about 0.8 and 9 billion PBMCs. For each donor, CD4 naive and CD4 memory were each given three plates, CD8 naive was given two plates, and CD8 memory was given one plate. To increase sequencing depth and limit assay-specific biases, different laboratories used diverse techniques to prepare libraries and sequence TCR repertoires. Blood TCR repertoires of about 5 healthy adults were deeply sequenced to estimate repertoire size and the extent of clonotype sharing between individuals. Points the paper makes about the study in general: Because the study included a small number of donors, the genetic and exposure-history diversity represented was limited. Based on pairwise subsampling, the degree of clonotype sharing among donors was expected to be affected by sequencing depth. When several donors were compared, the shared fraction of clonotypes was around 5% for naive CD4, 3.5% to 4% for naive CD8, 2.3% for memory CD4, and roughly 0.4% for memory CD8. Larger estimated clonotype richness was generally found for naive subsets than for memory subsets. Incomplete sequencing was indicated by rarefaction of sorted-subset datasets, despite the large sequencing depth. Sampling was restricted to blood, and TCR repertoires in tissue are likely to differ from TCR repertoires in blood. Higher generation probabilities were observed for clonotypes shared by all four sorted-subset donors than for non-shared clonotypes.

Trimming removed 5 bases from V and 7 bases from J; the gene matches leave 12 bases unexplained. From the cysteine through the phenylalanine, the CDR3 covers 15 amino acids. The sequence is cut down to CDR3 DNA, 45 bases in frame from base 1. CDR1 is given as MDHEN and CDR2 as SYDVKM, both from the germline V gene. TCR CDR3 regions were amplified from genomic DNA by multiplex PCR using the deep immunoSEQ assay. For each cell subset, the extracted genomic DNA was distributed evenly across all wells of several immunoSEQ 96-well plates, and each plate served as one replicate. For sorted subsets, each replicate PCR was loaded with roughly 0.2 ug genomic DNA, equivalent to approximately 27,000 T cell genomes. Purified libraries were measured with a Qubit 3.0 fluorometer, size-checked on a Bioanalyzer 2100, and measured again with the KAPA Library Quantification kit. Every immunoSEQ 96-well plate was sequenced on a dedicated single-read 150-cycle Illumina NextSeq 550 flow cell. Per the original workflow: Because the immunoSEQ output held only junctional sequences and lacked quality scores, the filtering could not match the filtering applied to full-length reads. To assign V/J genes and CDR3, sequences were annotated using PyIR, a Python wrapper for IgBLAST v1.9, with IMGT germline references. Any read was removed if the V/J assignment was weak (E-value above 1e-6), the CDR3 was missing, or the read contained stop codons, out-of-frame junctions, or ambiguous translated residues. V3J clonotypes were defined by identical inferred V gene, J gene, and CDR3 amino acid sequence. To compute the percentage overlap between repertoires, the number of shared unique clonotypes was divided by the size of the smaller repertoire. Three approaches were used to assess repertoire richness: RTK rarefaction, the Chao1 estimator, and Recon v2.1 estimates of unobserved clonotypes. Generation probabilities for all TCRbeta clonotypes obtained by the gDNA method from a few donors were computed using OLGA. TCRdb holds this immuneACCESS table with in-frame rearrangements only. Some clones are missing; in checked studies, unresolved V genes explain under half, and the rest has no known cause. The V and J calls and clone size come from that table; D and trimming were worked out from the DNA. For this sample the table gives about 530,000 clones, of which 90% to 96% were detected only once. Jointly, the top ten make up about 0.064% of the sample.

The donors were healthy, HIV-negative adults with no recently reported acute infections or vaccinations. Every donor was a Caucasian adult residing in Nashville, Tennessee, USA. CD4+ T cells were enriched by magnetic negative selection, after which naive cells were positively selected on CD45RA and the negative fraction was taken as the memory subset. Blood was collected by leukapheresis, and PBMCs were isolated by Ficoll-Histopaque density gradient centrifugation and then cryopreserved in liquid nitrogen vapor phase. Analytical flow cytometry was used to check the purity and quantity of each magnetically sorted T cell population. From each sorted fraction, genomic DNA was isolated and quantified by UV absorbance on a Nanodrop 2000c. Regarding this clone: The antigen this receptor binds is unknown. The input lacks base qualities; no much larger clone sits a single base away.

Sequences were obtained from naive CD4+ T cells sorted from blood. The cell subset or site label here, explained by the study, means: CD45RA+ positively selected. The V and J segments used are TRBV28 and TRBJ1-2; TRBD1 aligns with 8 central bases. This clonotype was sampled from a woman aged 25 to 45 in good health. The CDR3 protein: CASSRTGSWAGGYTF. The DNA sequence follows: TGTGCCAGCAGTAGGACAGGGTCCTGGGCCGGTGGCTACACCTTC.